This TCR beta chain was identified in a study of CD8+CD57+ T cells in acquired aplastic anemia. Study observations and caveats: Researchers reported that CD8+ Simpson's diversity was not significantly different in patients versus controls.

The V gene's germline CDR1 is MGHDK and CDR2 SYGVNS. After removal of 3 bases from V and 0 bases from J, the junction contained 4 bases not matched to a gene. CDR3 length equals 18 residues. By flow cytometry, patients selected for sequencing had shown an expansion of CD8+CD57+ cells. When blood sampling took place, the patients had received no therapy. This clonotype came up many times. Its target is not known. Genomic DNA served as template for TCR beta VDJ and CDR3 profiling. TCRdb re-derived calls from the reads in MiXCR, one entry per CDR3 protein. The table shows around 430,000 distinct CDR3 sequences, with about a third occurring only once.

The chain carries TRBV25-1 and TRBJ2-6; TRBD1 matches at 11 bases. The material sequenced was sorted CD4+, CD8+, or CD8+CD57+ T cells (not recorded which) from PBMCs. The sequence was obtained from a human donor with aplastic anemia. The CDR3 DNA follows: TGTGCCAGCAGTGAGGGACAGGGGGGGCTCTCTGGGGCCAACGTCCTGACTTTC. Translated: CASSEGQGGLSGANVLTF.